Sequencing of this TCR beta chain was carried out in a study of shared clonotypes between healthy human individuals. CDR1 and CDR2 from the germline V gene are MGHRA and YSYEKL. The CDR3 length is 14 residues. Trimming left V 0 bases short and J 8 bases short, with 10 bases between. This clone was seen a single time. Its antigen is undetermined. There were no recent acute infections or vaccinations among the donors, who were healthy HIV-negative adults. Researchers divided each subset's genomic DNA evenly across several immunoSEQ plates. As handled by the study authors: Junction-only sequences without quality scores were provided by ImmunoSEQ, so filtering was different. Assay used: immunoSEQ multiplex PCR; TCRdb lists only in-frame clones, some missing. Clone size and V and J calls were adopted from that table, with D and trimming inferred from the DNA. The sample records some 1,100,000 clones, more than 75% being singletons.

Broader study findings: Having only a few donors restricted how much genetic and exposure-history diversity was captured.

This chain joins TRBV4-1 and TRBJ1-4; no clear D gene. The sequenced material came from memory CD4+ T cells from PBMCs. Subset here: CD45RA-negative fraction. The receptor was isolated from a man between 18 and 29 years old in good health. Some clones in this sample may be carry-over from other donors' samples. The CDR3 is CASSQEVAGEKLFF. DNA for the CDR3: TGCGCCAGCAGCCAAGAGGTCGCTGGCGAAAAACTGTTTTTT.